Listed below are T cell receptor beta chains from one sample, sequenced in a study of tumor and adjacent non-tumor tissue in lung cancer. One entry per CDR3 protein, called by TCRdb with MiXCR from the multiplex PCR reads. The sample has more than 120,000 distinct CDR3 sequences; approximately 70% are singletons. The source material was lung tumor tissue. These receptors all stem from a man in his sixties with small cell lung cancer. CDR3s include the opening cysteine and the closing phenylalanine or tryptophan. D genes are given only for firm matches. Not all rows give a size; the values are once, few, many and, for expanded clones, a class.

TRBJ1-4 . . TRBV6-5 TGTGTCAGCAAAAGACAGGCGAATGTAAAACTGTTTTTT CVSKRQANVKLFF
TRBJ1-2 . . TRBV29-1 TGCAGCGCCCAGAAGTTCAACTATGGCTACACCTTC CSAQKFNYGYTF
TRBJ1-1 . . TRBV11-3 TGTGCAAGCAGCTCTAGGACATGGGAGCTGAGAGCTTTCTTT CASSSRTWELRAFF
TRBJ2-5 . . TRBV12-3/TRBV12-4 TGTGCCAGCAGTTTCGAAGTAGGGACCCAGTACTTC CASSFEVGTQYF
TRBJ2-1 . once TRBV11-3 TGTGCCAACAGCACCGGATTAGCGGTGAATGAGCAGTTCTTC CANSTGLAVNEQFF
TRBJ2-2 TRBD1 . TRBV5-1 TGCGCCACCACCGGGACAGGGGACACCGGGGAGCTGTTTTTT CATTGTGDTGELFF
TRBJ1-2 . few TRBV6-1 TGTGCCAGCAGTGAAGATCGGGGGACCCGCTATGGCTACACCTTC CASSEDRGTRYGYTF
TRBJ1-5 . . TRBV20-1 TGCAGTGCTATATACGGAGGAACCAGCATTCAGCCCCAGCATTTT CSAIYGGTSIQPQHF
TRBJ2-1 . . TRBV28 TGTGCCAGCAGTCCCGACCGACTCTCCTACAATGAGCAGTTCTTC CASSPDRLSYNEQFF
TRBJ2-5 TRBD2 . TRBV20-1 TGCAGTGCAAAGACTAGCGGCAGGGGGGCAGAGACCCAGTACTTC CSAKTSGRGAETQYF
TRBJ2-7 . . TRBV20-1 TGCAGTGCTAGAGGCGACATGACTGTCTACGAGCAGTACTTC CSARGDMTVYEQYF
TRBJ2-3 TRBD1 . TRBV12-3/TRBV12-4 TGTGCCAGCAGTTTTGGGACAGGGGGCCCCACAGATACGCAGTATTTT CASSFGTGGPTDTQYF
TRBJ2-3 . once TRBV20-1 TGCAGTACTAGAGAGAAGGGGCTGTCTGAATTCACAGATACGCAGTATTTT CSTREKGLSEFTDTQYF
TRBJ2-2 . once TRBV12-3/TRBV12-4 TGTGCCAGCAGTTATATCAAGGGTAGCACCGGGGAGCTGCTTTTT CASSYIKGSTGELLF
TRBJ2-6 . . TRBV5-1 TGTGCCAGCAGCTTGGCCGGTGGATCTGGGGCCAACGTCCTGACTTTC CASSLAGGSGANVLTF
TRBJ2-1 . . TRBV10-1 TGTGCCACCAGTGAGTCAACCCGGAGCTACAATGAGCAGTTCTTC CATSESTRSYNEQFF
TRBJ2-7 TRBD1 many TRBV29-1 TGCAGCGCGACGGGACAGGGAAGCTACGAGCAGTACTTC CSATGQGSYEQYF
TRBJ1-1 . many TRBV6-1 TGTGCCAGCAGTGATTTCCGGGGTTGGGGCACTGAAGCTTTCTTT CASSDFRGWGTEAFF
TRBJ2-3 . . TRBV11-2 TGTGCCAGCAGCTTAACAGGTGAAGCAGATACGCAGTATTTT CASSLTGEADTQYF
TRBJ2-1 TRBD2 few TRBV24-1 TGTGCCACCAGTGTAGCGGGAGGGCCCTACAATGAGCAGCTCTTC CATSVAGGPYNEQLF
TRBJ1-2 . few TRBV20-1 TGCAGTGCTAGAGACCGTGGGAGAGGCTTGGATGGCTACACCTTC CSARDRGRGLDGYTF
TRBJ2-7 . . TRBV29-1 TGCAGCGTTGCCTCGTCCTACAAGCAGTACTTC CSVASSYKQYF
TRBJ1-2 TRBD1 . TRBV29-1 TGCAGCGTTGAGGTGACAGGGACCCGGCGTGGCTACACCTTC CSVEVTGTRRGYTF
TRBJ2-1 . . TRBV20-1 TGCAGTGCTAGAGATGGTCGTGGGTCTCACTGCAATGAGCAGTTCTTC CSARDGRGSHCNEQFF
TRBJ2-2 . . TRBV28 TGTGCCAGCAGTTCGTATAGGTCCACCGGGGAGCTGTTTTTT CASSSYRSTGELFF
TRBJ2-3 . . TRBV4-2 TGTGCCAGCAGACCGCATGACGCGCGTTTGATAGATACGCAGTATTTT CASRPHDARLIDTQYF
TRBJ2-3 . . TRBV20-1 TGCAGTGCTCCCGCGGTGAGGGGGGGTGATACGCAGTATTTT CSAPAVRGGDTQYF
TRBJ1-5 . . TRBV12-3/TRBV12-4 TGTGCCAGCAGCCCCACAGGGATGGTCAGCCAGCATTTT CASSPTGMVSQHF
TRBJ2-3 TRBD2 . TRBV20-1 TGCAGTGCTCCCCCCGCTAGCGGACTCCAGAATACGCGGTATTTT CSAPPASGLQNTRYF
TRBJ2-3 TRBD2 many TRBV4-1 TGCGCCAGCAGCCAAGAGAGAGGGACTATCCTTACCTTCACAGATACGCAGTATTTT CASSQERGTILTFTDTQYF
TRBJ1-1 . once TRBV13 TGTGCCAGCAGCCTGGGATACTCTGAAGCCTTCTTT CASSLGYSEAFF
TRBJ2-1 . . TRBV27 TGTGCCAGCAGTTTCAGGGACTCCTACAATGAGCAGTTCTTC CASSFRDSYNEQFF
TRBJ2-3 TRBD2 . TRBV4-1 TGCGCCAGCAGCCCGGGGCGGACTAGTGACACAGATACGCAGTATTTT CASSPGRTSDTDTQYF
TRBJ1-2 . . TRBV12-3/TRBV12-4 TGTGCCAGCAGTTTAGCCTGGGACATGAACTATGGTTACACCTTC CASSLAWDMNYGYTF
TRBJ1-1 . many TRBV12-3/TRBV12-4 TGTGCCAGCAGTTTACTTGGAGGGGGGTCCACTGAAGCTTTCTTT CASSLLGGGSTEAFF
TRBJ2-3 . . TRBV11-1 TGTGCCAGCAGCGTAGCCATGGTAATGGCCGGGGCAGATATTCAGTATTTT CASSVAMVMAGADIQYF
TRBJ2-1 . many TRBV11-2 TGTGCCAGCAGCCCGCAAGGAAGGCAGTTCTTC CASSPQGRQFF
TRBJ2-7 . . TRBV11-2 TGTGCCAACAGCTCTCGTATCAGAGATTACGAGCAGTACTTC CANSSRIRDYEQYF
TRBJ2-1 . few TRBV5-5 TGTGCCAGCAGCTTGGAGGCAGAAACTTACAATGAGCAGTTCTTC CASSLEAETYNEQFF
TRBJ2-7 . . TRBV20-1 TGCAGTGCTCGAGCGGCTATGCCTTTCTATGAGCAGTACTTC CSARAAMPFYEQYF
TRBJ1-2 . . TRBV12-3/TRBV12-4 TGTGTCAGCAGCTGGAGACAGGAAGGAGATGGCTACACCTTC CVSSWRQEGDGYTF